This T cell receptor (beta chain) was obtained from a study of spatial heterogeneity in lung cancer. From the 5' RACE reads, TCRdb called clonotypes with MiXCR, one entry per CDR3 protein. Of 40,000 or so distinct CDR3 sequences in the sample, approximately 5.5% were seen once. This clonotype came up a few times. Time point: sample taken at primary tumor resection. The sequencing here drew on PBMCs, taken at surgery. This sequence was found in a female donor with early-stage non-small cell lung cancer.

In DNA, the CDR3 is TGTGCCAGCAGCGCCCAGGGAAGCAATCAGCCCCAGCATTTT. Its translation is CASSAQGSNQPQHF. The chain carries TRBV7-9 and TRBJ1-5, with D maybe TRBD1 (5 bases). The V gene's germline CDR1 is SEHNR and CDR2 FQNEAQ (reference sequence). Trimming pared 5 bases from V and 1 base from J, leaving 9 bases between. The CDR3 spans 14 residues.